This T cell receptor (beta chain) was recorded in a study of blood T cell repertoires in COVID-19. Turning to the study itself: The analysed material was cDNA or gDNA that came from T cells, B-cell-depleted T cells, or PBMCs.

Looked up from germline, CDR1 is PRHDT and CDR2 is FYEKMQ (reference sequence). Trimming cost V 4 bases and J 0 bases; bases outside gene matches: 10. This CDR3 is 18 amino acids long. Sequencing was performed with immunoSEQ multiplex PCR; in TCRdb, only in-frame clones are kept and a portion is missing. The sample contains 300,000 to 400,000 clones, 80% to 90% of which appear only once. Specimen: peripheral blood. This sequence was found in a woman in her sixties with COVID-19, enrolled during active disease. The gene calls are TRBV13 and TRBJ1-3, with 9 bases identical to TRBD1. The CDR3 region has the DNA TGTGCCAGCAGCTCGGTCCGGGACAGGGTCCTCTCTGGAAACACCATATATTTT. This sequence encodes CASSSVRDRVLSGNTIYF.